A single TCR beta chain is shown here with its context. The sample comes from a study of early T cells in non-severe SARS-CoV-2 infection. Separate cDNA molecules each had unique molecular identifiers attached to them. TCRdb fed the 5' RACE reads into MiXCR, producing one record per CDR3 protein. The repertoire consists of approximately 37,000 distinct CDR3 sequences, with 5% to 5.5% occurring once and the leading ten covering approximately 5.7%. CDR1 and CDR2 from the germline V gene are DFQATT and SNEGSKA (reference sequence). This CDR3 spans 16 amino acids. V was pared by 0 bases and J by 3 bases, with 15 bases between.

The TCR sequence derives from an adult who was a healthcare worker with PCR-confirmed SARS-CoV-2 infection or an uninfected control (not recorded which). The source material was whole blood, sampled at baseline. The chain recombines TRBV20-1 with TRBJ1-5; the D gene is possibly TRBD1 (6 bases). CDR3 sequence reads: CSARDPQGGFNQPQHF. In nucleotides, the CDR3 is TGCAGTGCTAGAGATCCTCAAGGGGGGTTCAATCAGCCCCAGCATTTT.